The next 8 T cell receptor beta chains were all read from a single sample in a study of T cells after yellow fever vaccination. TCRdb re-derived calls from the 5' RACE reads in MiXCR, one entry per CDR3 protein. Seen here are nearly 300,000 distinct CDR3 sequences, approximately 10% observed once, and the top ten hold about 3.7%. The input for sequencing was CD4+ T cells sorted from PBMCs, taken 5 days after the yellow fever booster vaccination. These receptor sequences come from a man aged 18 to 29 who received the YFV17D yellow fever vaccine.

The rearrangement uses TRBV4-3 and TRBJ2-3, with 7 bases identical to TRBD2. V was clipped by 4 bases and J by 10 bases; unmatched bases: 20. CDR1 is LGHNA and CDR2 is YSLEER in the germline V gene. The CDR3 is 17 residues long. This chain's CDR3 is CASSRGRVSPQPGAQYF. The CDR3 region has the DNA TGCGCCAGCAGCCGGGGGAGGGTCAGCCCACAGCCAGGTGCGCAGTATTTT.

This clonotype was counted a few times. The chain is built from TRBV20-1 and TRBJ2-3; possibly TRBD1 for D (6 bases). The germline gives CDR1 DFQATT, CDR2 SNEGSKA (reference sequence). Trimming removed 6 bases from V and 3 bases from J, with 16 bases in between. This CDR3 comprises 14 residues. CDR3 sequence: CSARTQGYTDTQYF. CDR3 coding DNA: TGCAGTGCCAGAACACAGGGATATACAGATACGCAGTATTTT.

Only a few counts were recorded for this clonotype. The CDR3 region has the DNA TGTGCCAGCAGCCCGGGGGGGGCCAGCACAGATACGCAGTATTTT. Amino acid sequence: CASSPGGASTDTQYF. J is TRBJ2-3 and V is TRBV5-4; 8 nucleotides match TRBD2. The CDR3 is 15 amino acids. J was trimmed by 0 bases and V by 4 bases; bases with no gene match: 4. Germline assignment: CDR1 SGHNT and CDR2 YYREEE (reference sequence).

This clonotype was detected a few times. The rearrangement links TRBV7-2 to TRBJ2-2; a weak D match, TRBD2 (5 bases). Germline CDR1 reads SGHTA; CDR2 reads FQGNSA. The V end lost 4 bases, the J end lost 1 base, and 7 bases lay between the germline ends. This CDR3 spans 14 amino acids. CDR3 loop: CASSSSGNTGELFF. For the CDR3, the DNA is TGTGCCAGCAGCTCCAGCGGGAACACCGGGGAGCTGTTTTTT.

The V gene is TRBV20-1, the J gene TRBJ1-1; D not resolved. Germline V lookup: CDR1 DFQATT, CDR2 SNEGSKA (reference sequence). Trimming shortened V by 0 bases and J by 11 bases, and 16 bases separated the two germline ends. The CDR3 totals 13 residues. CDR3 in amino acids: CSARDLRQLGAFF. For the CDR3, the DNA is TGCAGTGCTAGAGATCTTCGCCAACTGGGGGCTTTCTTT.

This clonotype was seen more than once but under ten times. The chain is built from TRBV13 and TRBJ2-5, with 8 bases fitting TRBD1. V lost 5 bases and J lost 1; bases outside the gene matches: 9. This CDR3 contains 16 residues. Germline CDR1 is PRHDT and CDR2 is FYEKMQ (reference sequence). The CDR3 here is CASSPGKTGVQETQYF. The CDR3 coding sequence is TGTGCCAGCAGCCCCGGAAAGACAGGGGTCCAAGAGACCCAGTACTTC.

The chain couples TRBV12-3 or TRBV12-4 to TRBJ1-1, with unresolved D. This CDR3 has 15 residues. V lost 3 bases and J lost 0, with 11 bases in between. CDR3 DNA sequence: TGTGCCAGCAGTTTTGGTACGGAATTGAACACTGAAGCTTTCTTT. Translation gives CASSFGTELNTEAFF.

This chain uses TRBV18 with TRBJ2-7, with a weak D call TRBD2 (5 bases). V lost 5 bases to trimming and J lost 3 bases, with 8 bases between them. The CDR3 has 12 amino acids. Germline V gives CDR1 KGHSH, CDR2 LQKENI. The CDR3 protein is CASSAAGYEQYV. The CDR3 nucleotides are TGTGCCAGCTCAGCGGCGGGCTACGAGCAGTACGTC.